This T cell receptor (beta chain) was retrieved from a study of Ad26.COV2.S vaccination and SARS-CoV-2 variants. V gave up 0 bases and J gave up 2 bases; unmatched junction bases: 3. This CDR3 spans 17 amino acids. In germline, CDR1 is MGHRA, CDR2 YSYEKL. Assay used: immunoSEQ multiplex PCR; TCRdb lists only in-frame clones, some missing. Of approximately 400,000 clones in the sample, about 92% are singletons; the top ten hold roughly 3.9%. The clonotype originates from a human donor who had recovered from COVID-19. The sample was peripheral blood, taken after recovery from COVID-19. The J gene is TRBJ2-2, the V gene TRBV4-1; 10 bases line up with TRBD2. Written as DNA, the CDR3 is TGCGCCAGCAGCCAAGATTGGACTAGCGGCAACACCGGGGAGCTGTTTTTT. Encoded protein: CASSQDWTSGNTGELFF.